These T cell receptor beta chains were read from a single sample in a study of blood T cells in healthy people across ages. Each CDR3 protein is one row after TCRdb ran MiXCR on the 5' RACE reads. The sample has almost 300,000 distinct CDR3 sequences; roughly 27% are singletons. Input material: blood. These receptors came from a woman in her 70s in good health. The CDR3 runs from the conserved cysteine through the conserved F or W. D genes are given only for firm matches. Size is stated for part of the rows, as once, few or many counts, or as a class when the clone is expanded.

CDR3aa: CAITSVAGGTYEQYF; CDR3nt: TGTGCCATCACCTCGGTAGCGGGAGGGACCTACGAGCAGTACTTC; v_gene: TRBV10-3; j_gene: TRBJ2-7; abundance: few; d_gene: TRBD2
CDR3aa: CASSLGRGDTQYF; CDR3nt: TGTGCCAGCAGCTTAGGGCGAGGGGATACGCAGTATTTT; v_gene: TRBV7-2; j_gene: TRBJ2-3; abundance: NA; d_gene: NA
CDR3aa: CASSWTSGSSGANVLTF; CDR3nt: TGCGCCAGCAGCTGGACTAGCGGGAGTTCCGGGGCCAACGTCCTGACTTTC; v_gene: TRBV5-1; j_gene: TRBJ2-6; abundance: NA; d_gene: TRBD2
CDR3aa: CASSWTGFTEAFF; CDR3nt: TGCGCCAGCAGCTGGACAGGGTTCACTGAAGCTTTCTTT; v_gene: TRBV5-1; j_gene: TRBJ1-1; abundance: few; d_gene: TRBD1
CDR3aa: CASSLQGAGANVLTF; CDR3nt: TGTGCCAGCAGCTTACAGGGCGCTGGGGCCAACGTCCTGACTTTC; v_gene: TRBV7-9; j_gene: TRBJ2-6; abundance: many; d_gene: NA
CDR3aa: CSASKGQGITDTQYF; CDR3nt: TGCAGTGCTAGTAAGGGACAGGGGATCACAGATACGCAGTATTTT; v_gene: TRBV20-1; j_gene: TRBJ2-3; abundance: NA; d_gene: TRBD1
CDR3aa: CASSLGAGFHNEQFF; CDR3nt: TGTGCCAGCAGTTTAGGAGCGGGATTCCACAATGAGCAGTTCTTC; v_gene: TRBV6-5; j_gene: TRBJ2-1; abundance: NA; d_gene: TRBD2
CDR3aa: CASSLLTVLGETQYF; CDR3nt: TGTGCCAGCAGTTTGCTAACCGTGCTCGGGGAGACCCAGTACTTC; v_gene: TRBV28; j_gene: TRBJ2-5; abundance: few; d_gene: NA
CDR3aa: CASSRDRTTYEQYF; CDR3nt: TGTGCCAGCAGCCGCGACAGGACTACCTACGAGCAGTACTTC; v_gene: TRBV7-2; j_gene: TRBJ2-7; abundance: NA; d_gene: NA
CDR3aa: CASSRYGRSYEQYF; CDR3nt: TGTGCCAGCAGCCGCTATGGGCGCTCCTACGAGCAGTACTTC; v_gene: TRBV13; j_gene: TRBJ2-7; abundance: few; d_gene: NA
CDR3aa: CSVEGGEAGSSYNEQFF; CDR3nt: TGCAGCGTTGAAGGGGGAGAAGCGGGAAGCTCCTACAATGAGCAGTTCTTC; v_gene: TRBV29-1; j_gene: TRBJ2-1; abundance: few; d_gene: TRBD2
CDR3aa: CSVDRTKETQYF; CDR3nt: TGCAGCGTTGATCGGACAAAAGAGACCCAGTACTTC; v_gene: TRBV29-1; j_gene: TRBJ2-5; abundance: NA; d_gene: NA
CDR3aa: CASSLRTRGHTDTQYF; CDR3nt: TGTGCCAGCAGCTTGAGGACAAGGGGCCACACAGATACGCAGTATTTT; v_gene: TRBV7-2; j_gene: TRBJ2-3; abundance: NA; d_gene: NA
CDR3aa: CASGQGGTGTEAFF; CDR3nt: TGTGCCAGTGGACAGGGGGGGACTGGCACTGAAGCTTTCTTT; v_gene: TRBV6-5; j_gene: TRBJ1-1; abundance: few; d_gene: TRBD1
CDR3aa: CSAGRWGSGNTIYF; CDR3nt: TGCAGTGCTGGGCGATGGGGCTCTGGAAACACCATATATTTT; v_gene: TRBV20-1; j_gene: TRBJ1-3; abundance: NA; d_gene: NA
CDR3aa: CASSYRPSEVTGELFF; CDR3nt: TGCGCCAGCAGCTACCGACCGAGTGAGGTCACCGGGGAGCTGTTTTTT; v_gene: TRBV5-1; j_gene: TRBJ2-2; abundance: NA; d_gene: NA
CDR3aa: CASSLRPGEVYNGQFF; CDR3nt: TGTGCCAGCAGCTTAAGGCCCGGGGAGGTTTACAATGGGCAGTTCTTC; v_gene: TRBV7-2; j_gene: TRBJ2-1; abundance: NA; d_gene: NA
CDR3aa: CASSKADSQYF; CDR3nt: TGCGCCAGCAGCAAGGCGGACTCCCAGTACTTC; v_gene: TRBV5-1; j_gene: TRBJ2-5; abundance: few; d_gene: NA
CDR3aa: CSARGPGYNEQFF; CDR3nt: TGCAGTGCTAGAGGTCCAGGGTATAATGAGCAGTTCTTC; v_gene: TRBV20-1; j_gene: TRBJ2-1; abundance: few; d_gene: NA
CDR3aa: CSVIPAGGCTDTQYF; CDR3nt: TGCAGCGTTATCCCGGCGGGAGGGTGCACAGATACGCAGTATTTT; v_gene: TRBV29-1; j_gene: TRBJ2-3; abundance: NA; d_gene: TRBD2
CDR3aa: CASSTAGGTNIEQYF; CDR3nt: TGCGCCAGCAGCACTGCGGGTGGGACAAACATCGAGCAGTACTTC; v_gene: TRBV5-1; j_gene: TRBJ2-7; abundance: NA; d_gene: NA
CDR3aa: CASRQSQGRETQYF; CDR3nt: TGTGCCAGCAGACAATCCCAGGGACGGGAGACCCAGTACTTC; v_gene: TRBV6-2/TRBV6-3; j_gene: TRBJ2-5; abundance: few; d_gene: NA
CDR3aa: CSAREEGREPSNEQFF; CDR3nt: TGCAGTGCTAGAGAAGAGGGTCGGGAGCCAAGCAATGAGCAGTTCTTC; v_gene: TRBV20-1; j_gene: TRBJ2-1; abundance: NA; d_gene: NA
CDR3aa: CASSANGAGGYTF; CDR3nt: TGTGCCAGCAGTGCTAATGGGGCAGGGGGCTACACCTTC; v_gene: TRBV2; j_gene: TRBJ1-2; abundance: few; d_gene: NA
CDR3aa: CSARGTGVNIQYF; CDR3nt: TGCAGTGCTAGGGGGACAGGGGTAAACATTCAGTACTTC; v_gene: TRBV20-1; j_gene: TRBJ2-4; abundance: NA; d_gene: TRBD1
CDR3aa: CASSFAGGTYNEQFF; CDR3nt: TGTGCCAGTAGCTTTGCGGGGGGCACATACAATGAGCAGTTCTTC; v_gene: TRBV7-2; j_gene: TRBJ2-1; abundance: few; d_gene: TRBD2
CDR3aa: CSARDSLSGNTIYF; CDR3nt: TGCAGTGCTAGGGACAGTCTCTCTGGAAACACCATATATTTT; v_gene: TRBV20-1; j_gene: TRBJ1-3; abundance: NA; d_gene: NA
CDR3aa: CACSVGTTKGEKLFF; CDR3nt: TGTGCCTGCAGCGTTGGGACCACCAAGGGGGAAAAACTGTTTTTT; v_gene: TRBV9; j_gene: TRBJ1-4; abundance: few; d_gene: NA
CDR3aa: CASSPPETGETQYF; CDR3nt: TGTGCCAGCTCACCACCGGAGACCGGAGAGACCCAGTACTTC; v_gene: TRBV18; j_gene: TRBJ2-5; abundance: few; d_gene: NA